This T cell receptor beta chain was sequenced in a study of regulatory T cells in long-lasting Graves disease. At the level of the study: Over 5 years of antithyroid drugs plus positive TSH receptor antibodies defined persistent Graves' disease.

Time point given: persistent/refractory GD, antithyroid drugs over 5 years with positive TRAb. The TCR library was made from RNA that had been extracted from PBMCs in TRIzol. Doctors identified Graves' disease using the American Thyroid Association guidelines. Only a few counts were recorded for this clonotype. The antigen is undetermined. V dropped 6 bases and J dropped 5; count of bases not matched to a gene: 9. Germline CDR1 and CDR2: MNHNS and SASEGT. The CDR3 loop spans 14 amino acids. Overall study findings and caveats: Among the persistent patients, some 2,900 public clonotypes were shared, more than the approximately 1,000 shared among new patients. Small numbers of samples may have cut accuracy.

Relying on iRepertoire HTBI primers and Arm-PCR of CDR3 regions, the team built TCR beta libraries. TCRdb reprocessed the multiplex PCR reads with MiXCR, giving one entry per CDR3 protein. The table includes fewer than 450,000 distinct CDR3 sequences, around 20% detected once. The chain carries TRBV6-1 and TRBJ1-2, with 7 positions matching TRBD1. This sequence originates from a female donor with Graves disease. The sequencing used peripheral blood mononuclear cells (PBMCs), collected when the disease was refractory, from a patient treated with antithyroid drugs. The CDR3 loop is CASSPLTGIYGYTF. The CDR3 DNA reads TGTGCCAGCAGCCCCCTGACAGGGATTTATGGCTACACCTTC.